Presented here are 27 T cell receptor beta chains from one specimen sequenced in a study of blood T cell repertoires in COVID-19. TCRdb's copy holds only in-frame clones and misses some; the assay was immunoSEQ multiplex PCR. The sample contains some 180,000 clones, 70% to 90% of which appear only once. Sequenced sample: peripheral blood. The receptors were gathered from a woman aged 80 or older with COVID-19, enrolled during active disease.

This chain links TRBV7-2 with TRBJ1-5; no reliable D call. This CDR3 region has 16 residues. The V gene's germline CDR1 is SGHTA and CDR2 FQGNSA. Deletions cut 1 base from V and 0 bases from J, with 10 bases between. As DNA, the CDR3 is TGTGCCAGCAGCTTAGTCAGCGTGGATAGCAATCAGCCCCAGCATTTT. Residues: CASSLVSVDSNQPQHF.

V usage is TRBV7-9 and J usage is TRBJ1-2; 9 nucleotides match TRBD1. Per the germline V gene, CDR1 is SEHNR and CDR2 is FQNEAQ (reference sequence). This CDR3 is built from 14 residues. Trimming took 4 bases from V and 2 from J; bases not matched to a gene: 2. DNA of the CDR3: TGTGCCAGCAGCTGGACAGGGGCGAACTATGGCTACACCTTC. The encoded protein is CASSWTGANYGYTF.

The chain combines TRBV18 with TRBJ2-7; D is unresolved. The V end lost 2 bases, the J end lost 2 bases, and 13 bases lay between the germline ends. Germline lookup yields CDR1 KGHSH and CDR2 LQKENI. The length of the CDR3 is 15 residues. The CDR3: CASSPGSPLPYEQYF. The CDR3 DNA reads TGTGCCAGCTCACCAGGTTCCCCACTTCCCTACGAGCAGTACTTC.

The chain employs TRBV2 and TRBJ1-2; 7 bases fit TRBD1. V lost 3 bases to trimming and J lost 4 bases; unmatched junction nucleotides: 14. The CDR3 extends over 17 amino acids. Per the germline V gene, CDR1 is SNHLY and CDR2 is FYNNEI. The CDR3 bases are TGTGCCAGCAGTGACGGTAGGGGGCTCCCGGCCGGCTATGGCTACACCTTC. This translates into CASSDGRGLPAGYGYTF. Full variable domain (outside the CDR3, taken from reference TRBV2 and TRBJ1-2): EPEVTQTPSHQVTQMGQEVILRCVPISNHLYFYWYRQILGQKVEFLVSFYNNEISEKSEIFDDQFSVERPDGSNFTLKIRSTKLEDSAMYFCASSDGRGLPAGYGYTFGSGTRLTVV.

The chain links TRBV2 to TRBJ1-5; the D gene is possibly TRBD1 (6 bases). The germline V gene encodes CDR1 SNHLY and CDR2 FYNNEI. The CDR3 sequence is 14 residues long. V lost 8 bases and J lost 7, with 18 bases in between. The chain's CDR3 is CASGGGRVIQPQHF. The CDR3 DNA sequence: TGTGCCAGCGGGGGCGGCAGGGTCATCCAGCCCCAGCATTTT.

This chain uses TRBV19 with TRBJ1-2; 7 nucleotides agree with TRBD1. The CDR3 length is 15 residues. Germline V gene data show CDR1 as LNHDA and CDR2 as SQIVND (reference sequence). The V and J ends lost 6 bases and 4 bases, in that order; junction bases with no gene match: 11. The DNA of the CDR3 is TGTGCCAGTAGGAATCCGGGACAGAACCCCTATGGCTACACCTTC. Translated, it gives CASRNPGQNPYGYTF.

The rearrangement uses TRBV5-1 and TRBJ2-2, with 11 bases fitting TRBD2. The CDR3 loop spans 16 amino acids. Germline V gene sequence: CDR1 SGHRS, CDR2 YFSETQ. V was clipped by 4 bases and J by 7 bases; unmatched bases: 9. CDR3 nucleotides: TGCGCCAGCAGCGAGGGACTAGCGGAAAGCAGCGGGGAGCTGTTTTTT. Translated: CASSEGLAESSGELFF.

This chain connects TRBV3-1 (or the pseudogene TRBV3-2) to TRBJ2-7; possible D gene TRBD2, 5 bases. Per germline, CDR1 LGHDT and CDR2 YNNKEL (reference sequence). V was cut by 3 bases and J by 7 bases, with 10 bases left in between. The CDR3 contains 12 residues. Here the CDR3 DNA reads TGTGCCAGCAGCCAGAGGGCGAGGGAGCAGTACTTC. It specifies CASSQRAREQYF.

The chain carries TRBV5-1 and TRBJ2-2; 9 bases map to TRBD1. The CDR3 extends over 16 amino acids. Per germline, CDR1 SGHRS and CDR2 YFSETQ. The V segment lost 4 bases and the J segment 4 bases; nucleotides outside the gene matches: 8. This CDR3 is CASSKTGTGSTGELFF. CDR3 coding DNA: TGCGCCAGCAGCAAGACCGGGACAGGGTCCACCGGGGAGCTGTTTTTT. The full variable domain, with the rest looked up from reference TRBV5-1 and TRBJ2-2, is KAGVTQTPRYLIKTRGQQVTLSCSPISGHRSVSWYQQTPGQGLQFLFEYFSETQRNKGNFPGRFSGRQFSNSRSEMNVSTLELGDSALYLCASSKTGTGSTGELFFGEGSRLTVL.

The V and J genes are TRBV7-6 and TRBJ1-3, with TRBD1 matching over 8 bases. Trimming took 5 bases from V and 0 from J; bases not matched to a gene: 9. This CDR3 has 17 residues. Per germline, CDR1 SGHVS and CDR2 FNYEAQ. This CDR3 is CASSKGTGKYSGNTIYF. Here the CDR3 DNA reads TGTGCCAGCAGCAAGGGGACAGGAAAATACTCTGGAAACACCATATATTTT.

The J gene is TRBJ2-3, the V gene TRBV24-1; 10 bases agree with TRBD1. The J segment lost 3 bases and the V segment lost 2 bases, leaving 13 bases of the junction unmatched. The CDR3 covers 19 residues. Germline CDR1 reads KGHDR; CDR2 reads SFDVKD. CDR3 loop: CATSDSAPRQGAQTDTQYF. The DNA for the CDR3 is TGTGCCACCAGTGATTCGGCCCCGAGACAGGGGGCTCAGACAGATACGCAGTATTTT.

The CDR3 protein is CASSPPRTNTGELFF. CDR3 in DNA: TGCGCCAGCAGCCCTCCACGAACAAACACCGGGGAGCTGTTTTTT. J is TRBJ2-2 and V is TRBV5-1, with D unresolved. CDR3 length equals 15 residues. Between the trimmed V and J ends, which lost 4 bases and 2 bases, there was a span of 12 bases. The germline CDR1 and CDR2 sequences are SGHRS and YFSETQ. Looking up the rest from reference TRBV5-1 and TRBJ2-2 gives the full variable domain: KAGVTQTPRYLIKTRGQQVTLSCSPISGHRSVSWYQQTPGQGLQFLFEYFSETQRNKGNFPGRFSGRQFSNSRSEMNVSTLELGDSALYLCASSPPRTNTGELFFGEGSRLTVL.

This chain connects TRBV6-5 to TRBJ1-1, with D possibly TRBD1 on 6 matching bases. CDR3 length: 14 amino acids. Germline CDR1 reads MNHEY; CDR2 reads SVGAGI. The V end lost 3 bases, the J end lost 11 bases, and 19 bases lay between the germline ends. CDR3 in amino acids: CASSYSATGPGAFF. CDR3 DNA sequence: TGTGCCAGCAGTTATTCCGCAACAGGGCCGGGGGCTTTCTTT.

J is TRBJ1-3 and V is TRBV18, with D possibly matching TRBD1 (5 bases). V lost 3 bases and J 9 bases, leaving 24 bases between the germline ends. CDR3 length: 17 residues. Germline CDR1 is KGHSH and CDR2 is LQKENI. CDR3 sequence (DNA): TGTGCCAGCTCACCGCGCGAAAAGGGGAGGCCTGAGGGCACCATATATTTT. It encodes CASSPREKGRPEGTIYF.

V and J are TRBV25-1 and TRBJ1-2, with D maybe TRBD1 (5 bases). V lost 10 bases to trimming and J lost 4 bases, with 19 bases between them. Germline V gene lookup returns CDR1 MGHDK and CDR2 SYGVNS. This CDR3 contains 14 residues. The CDR3 DNA is TGTGCCACCCGCATCGGTGGGGCTCCCTATGGCTACACCTTC. It is translated as CATRIGGAPYGYTF.

The V call is TRBV5-1, the J call TRBJ2-7, with no clear D. CDR1 SGHRS and CDR2 YFSETQ come from the germline V gene. V was shortened by 0 bases and J by 1 base, with 8 bases between the two germline ends. CDR3 length: 14 amino acids. CDR3 residues: CASSLAGSSYEQYF. DNA of the CDR3: TGCGCCAGCAGCTTGGCAGGCAGTTCCTACGAGCAGTACTTC. The full variable domain, in which reference TRBV5-1 and TRBJ2-7 provide the parts outside the CDR3, is KAGVTQTPRYLIKTRGQQVTLSCSPISGHRSVSWYQQTPGQGLQFLFEYFSETQRNKGNFPGRFSGRQFSNSRSEMNVSTLELGDSALYLCASSLAGSSYEQYFGPGTRLTVT.

The chain links TRBV7-9 to TRBJ2-7; D is perhaps TRBD1 (5 bases). Per germline, CDR1 SEHNR and CDR2 FQNEAQ (reference sequence). The CDR3 runs to 14 residues. Trimming stripped 5 bases from V and 3 bases from J, with 14 bases between. CDR3 sequence (DNA): TGTGCCAGCAGCCCCACCACGACAGTCTACGAGCAGTACTTC. This codes for CASSPTTTVYEQYF.

Ten or more counts support this clone. The V and J genes are TRBV6-1 and TRBJ1-6; TRBD1 is a possible D gene (5 bases). CDR1 is MNHNS and CDR2 is SASEGT in the germline V gene. V shed 1 base and J shed 3 bases, with 7 bases lying between them. This CDR3 is built from 15 residues. The CDR3 sequence is CASSEVGLYNSPLHF. The DNA of the CDR3 is TGTGCCAGCAGTGAAGTGGGACTCTATAATTCACCCCTCCACTTT.

This chain connects TRBV28 to TRBJ1-1; 7 nucleotides align to TRBD1. Germline CDR1 MDHEN, CDR2 SYDVKM. The junction had 9 bases not matched to a gene; V was cut back by 5 bases and J by 6 bases. This CDR3 is 14 amino acids long. DNA for the CDR3: TGTGCCAGCAGTGGCCCCGGGACAGCCTCTGAAGCTTTCTTT. This translates into CASSGPGTASEAFF.

This clone was observed a handful of times. The chain links TRBV7-2 to TRBJ2-7; D is perhaps TRBD1 (6 bases). The germline V and J ends were trimmed by 1 base and 3 bases, with 10 bases remaining between them. The CDR3 is 14 residues long. Germline CDR1 is SGHTA and CDR2 is FQGNSA. CDR3 sequence (DNA): TGTGCCAGCAGCTTAGTTGGGACATACTACGAGCAGTACTTC. Translated, it gives CASSLVGTYYEQYF. The full variable domain, rest sourced from reference TRBV7-2 and TRBJ2-7, is GAGVSQSPSNKVTEKGKDVELRCDPISGHTALYWYRQSLGQGLEFLIYFQGNSAPDKSGLPSDRFSAERTGGSVSTLTIQRTQQEDSAVYLCASSLVGTYYEQYFGPGTRLTVT.

This sequence joins TRBV5-6 and TRBJ2-2; the match to TRBD1 covers 10 bases. This CDR3 has 15 amino acids. V shed 5 bases, J shed 3 bases, and the junction held 4 bases outside the gene matches. The V gene's germline CDR1 is SGHDT and CDR2 YYEEEE. CDR3: CASSFGQGDTGELFF. CDR3 bases: TGTGCCAGCAGTTTCGGACAGGGGGACACCGGGGAGCTGTTTTTT.

The V gene is TRBV7-3, the J gene TRBJ2-2; 9 nucleotides line up with TRBD2. The junction had 1 base not matched to a gene; V was cut back by 1 base and J by 4 bases. Germline CDR1 is SGHTA and CDR2 is FQGTGA. The CDR3 covers 15 residues. DNA for the CDR3: TGTGCCAGCAGCTTAATTAGCGGGAGCACCGGGGAGCTGTTTTTT. Translation gives CASSLISGSTGELFF.

In its sample, this clone was seen once. The chain recombines TRBV5-1 with TRBJ1-2, with a possible D match to TRBD1 (5 bases). The CDR3 consists of 13 residues. Trimming cost V 5 bases and J 2 bases, with 10 bases left between them. Germline V gene lookup returns CDR1 SGHRS and CDR2 YFSETQ. As DNA, the CDR3 is TGCGCCAGCAGACCAGACAGAAACTATGGCTACACCTTC. It is translated as CASRPDRNYGYTF.

The chain employs TRBV2 and TRBJ1-1; no clear D. From germline, CDR1 is SNHLY and CDR2 FYNNEI. The CDR3 is made up of 13 amino acids. Trimming shortened V by 8 bases and J by 1 base, and 11 bases separated the two germline ends. Here the CDR3 DNA reads TGTGCCAGCTCTAACCAGGAGAACACTGAAGCTTTCTTT. This codes for CASSNQENTEAFF.

This clone was detected only a few times. The chain links TRBV5-1 to TRBJ2-2; TRBD1 agrees at 8 bases. Germline trimming cut 4 bases from V and 8 bases from J; bases unmatched to any gene: 7. CDR1 and CDR2 from the germline V gene are SGHRS and YFSETQ. There are 14 residues in the CDR3. The CDR3: CASSRGQAEGELFF. The DNA for the CDR3 is TGCGCCAGCAGCCGGGGACAGGCGGAGGGGGAGCTGTTTTTT.

J is TRBJ1-6 and V is TRBV25-1; 9 nucleotides align to TRBD1. Germline CDR1 MGHDK, CDR2 SYGVNS. V shed 6 bases and J 7 bases; nucleotides not matched to a gene: 1. The CDR3 totals 13 residues. Here the CDR3 DNA reads TGTGCCAGCAGGGGGACAGGGAATTCACCCCTCCACTTT. As protein: CASRGTGNSPLHF.

This chain connects TRBV19 to TRBJ2-7; D is possibly TRBD1 (6 bases). The CDR3 length is 15 residues. The ends were cut back, 3 bases at V and 7 bases at J, with 19 bases in the middle. The germline V gene encodes CDR1 LNHDA and CDR2 SQIVND (reference sequence). CDR3 amino acids: CASSMRRTAQAEQYF. In DNA, the CDR3 is TGTGCCAGTAGTATGCGGAGGACAGCCCAGGCGGAGCAGTACTTC.